Shown below are 6 T cell receptor beta chains from a single sample sequenced in a study of spatial heterogeneity in lung cancer. MiXCR was run by TCRdb on the 5' RACE reads, yielding one entry per CDR3 protein. The data show just under 95,000 distinct CDR3 sequences, with approximately 12% seen just once and over 40% held by the top ten. Described time point: sample taken at primary tumor resection. Sequencing covered unsorted whole RNA taken from tumor, nontumor lung or frozen PBMC. The sequencing here drew on PBMCs, taken at surgery. The receptor source for this set is a male donor with early-stage non-small cell lung cancer.

This clonotype was recorded a few times. The rearrangement uses TRBV14 and TRBJ2-2; 7 bases line up with TRBD2. Germline V gene data show CDR1 as SGHDN and CDR2 as FVKESK. The CDR3 runs 15 residues. V lost 8 bases and J lost 4; bases outside the gene matches: 10. CDR3 sequence (DNA): TGTGCCAGCGCTTTGTTTGCGGGAGCCACCGGGGAGCTGTTTTTT. Its translation is CASALFAGATGELFF. Using reference TRBV14 and TRBJ2-2 for the parts outside the CDR3, the full variable domain is EAGVTQFPSHSVIEKGQTVTLRCDPISGHDNLYWYRRVMGKEIKFLLHFVKESKQDESGMPNNRFLAERTGGTYSTLKVQPAELEDSGVYFCASALFAGATGELFFGEGSRLTVL.

This clonotype was recorded a few times. The chain employs TRBV5-1 and TRBJ1-5; no firm D call. This CDR3 comprises 14 residues. CDR1 is SGHRS, CDR2 YFSETQ, per germline. V was cut by 5 bases and J by 2 bases, with 11 bases left in between. The CDR3 DNA sequence: TGCGCCAGCAGAAGAAGCCGTGGCAATCAGCCCCAGCATTTT. Its translation is CASRRSRGNQPQHF.

The V gene is TRBV24-1, the J gene TRBJ2-3; D is unclear. The CDR3 runs to 15 residues. Trimming stripped 5 bases from V and 3 bases from J, with 14 bases between. CDR1 KGHDR and CDR2 SFDVKD come from the germline V gene. The CDR3 reads CATSGLFEATDTQYF. The CDR3 nucleotides are TGTGCCACCAGTGGACTCTTCGAAGCAACAGATACGCAGTATTTT.

This clonotype was seen repeatedly, ten times or more. This chain uses TRBV7-3 with TRBJ1-1, with a tentative D call TRBD1 (6 bases). The V end lost 4 bases, the J end lost 1 base, and 10 bases lay between the germline ends. The CDR3 has 14 amino acids. Germline V gene sequence: CDR1 SGHTA, CDR2 FQGTGA. For the CDR3, the DNA is TGTGCCAGCAGCTCCGCGGGGGCGAACACTGAAGCTTTCTTT. This gives the protein CASSSAGANTEAFF.

The V gene is TRBV7-2, the J gene TRBJ2-1; the D is unclear. Trimming pared 5 bases from V and 8 bases from J, leaving 10 bases between. In germline, CDR1 is SGHTA, CDR2 FQGNSA. The CDR3 is made up of 12 amino acids. The CDR3 region is CASSRSRYEQFF. DNA for the CDR3: TGTGCCAGCAGCCGTAGCCGTTATGAGCAGTTCTTC.

The chain uses TRBV16 and TRBJ1-5; D is possibly TRBD1 (6 bases). The CDR3 has 15 residues. V gave up 6 bases and J gave up 2 bases, with 14 bases separating them. Germline V gives CDR1 KGHSY, CDR2 FQNENV. CDR3 residues: CASRSVGAGNQPQHF. CDR3 nucleotide sequence: TGTGCCAGCAGAAGTGTGGGGGCGGGCAATCAGCCCCAGCATTTT.